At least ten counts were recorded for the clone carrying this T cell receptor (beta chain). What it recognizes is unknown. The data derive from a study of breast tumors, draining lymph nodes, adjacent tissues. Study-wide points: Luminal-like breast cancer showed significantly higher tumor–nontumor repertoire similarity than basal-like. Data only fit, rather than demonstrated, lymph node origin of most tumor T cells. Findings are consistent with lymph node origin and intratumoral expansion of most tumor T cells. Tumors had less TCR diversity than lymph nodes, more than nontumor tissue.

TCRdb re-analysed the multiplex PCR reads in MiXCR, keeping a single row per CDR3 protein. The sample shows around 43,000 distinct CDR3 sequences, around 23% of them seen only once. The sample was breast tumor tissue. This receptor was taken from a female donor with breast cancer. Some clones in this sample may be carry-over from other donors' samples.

In DNA, the CDR3 is TGTGCCAGCAGCTTCCAAAATCAGCCCCAGCATTTT. This codes for CASSFQNQPQHF. The V gene is TRBV5-6, the J gene TRBJ1-5; D gene unclear. With 2 bases removed from V and 4 bases from J, the gap between germline ends came to 4 bases. CDR1 and CDR2 from the germline V gene are SGHDT and YYEEEE. This CDR3 is 12 amino acids long. Variable domain in full (rest from reference TRBV5-6 and TRBJ1-5): DAGVTQSPTHLIKTRGQQVTLRCSPKSGHDTVSWYQQALGQGPQFIFQYYEEEERQRGNFPDRFSGHQFPNYSSELNVNALLLGDSALYLCASSFQNQPQHFGDGTRLSIL.